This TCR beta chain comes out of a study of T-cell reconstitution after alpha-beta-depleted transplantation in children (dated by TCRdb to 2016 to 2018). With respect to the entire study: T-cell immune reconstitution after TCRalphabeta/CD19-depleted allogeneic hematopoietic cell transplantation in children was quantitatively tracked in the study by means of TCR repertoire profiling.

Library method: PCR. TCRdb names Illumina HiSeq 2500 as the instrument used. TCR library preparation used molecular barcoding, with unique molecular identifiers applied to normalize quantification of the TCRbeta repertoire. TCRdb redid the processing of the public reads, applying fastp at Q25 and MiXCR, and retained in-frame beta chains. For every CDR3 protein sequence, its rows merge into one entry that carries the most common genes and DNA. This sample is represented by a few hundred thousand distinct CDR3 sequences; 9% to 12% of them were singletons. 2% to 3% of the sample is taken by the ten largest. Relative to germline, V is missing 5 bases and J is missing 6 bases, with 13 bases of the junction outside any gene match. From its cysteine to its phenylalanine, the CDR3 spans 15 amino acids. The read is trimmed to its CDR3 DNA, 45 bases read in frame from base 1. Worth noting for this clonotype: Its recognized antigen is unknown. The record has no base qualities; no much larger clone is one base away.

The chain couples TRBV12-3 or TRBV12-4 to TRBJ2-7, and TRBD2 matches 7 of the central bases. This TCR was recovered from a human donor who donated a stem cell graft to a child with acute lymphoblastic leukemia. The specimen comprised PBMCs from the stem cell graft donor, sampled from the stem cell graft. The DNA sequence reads TGTGCCAGCAGTCCCGGACTAGAAATTTCGGTCGAGCAGTACTTC. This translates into CASSPGLEISVEQYF.